The T cell receptor (beta chain) described here comes from a study of naive and memory T cell subsets. CD8 T cells were positively selected from what remained after CD4 positive selection. Study findings and constraints: Over 85% of naive TCR sequences appeared only once after error correction, unlike memory subsets.

A note on this clonotype: What it binds is not known.

Trimming removed 6 bases from V and 2 bases from J; junction bases left unmatched: 7. There are 14 residues in the CDR3. An equimolar mix of two oligonucleotides served as the beta constant-region primer for TRBC1 and TRBC2. The cDNA 3' end received a ligated single-stranded oligonucleotide carrying the SP2 primer and a 12-nucleotide UMI. Four rounds of PCR amplified the ligated cDNA using nested alpha and beta constant-region primers plus SP2. TCRdb processed the UMI-ligation and nested PCR reads anew with MiXCR; each CDR3 protein has one entry. The sample carries tens of thousands of distinct CDR3 sequences, around 14% recorded once.

The material sequenced was central memory CD4+ T cells from blood. The clonotype comes from a human donor in good health. The V and J genes are TRBV12-3 or TRBV12-4 and TRBJ2-7; 7 bases are a match to TRBD2. The CDR3 loop is CASSLLGGTYEQYF. The CDR3 region has the DNA TGTGCCAGCAGCCTGCTGGGAGGGACCTACGAGCAGTACTTC.